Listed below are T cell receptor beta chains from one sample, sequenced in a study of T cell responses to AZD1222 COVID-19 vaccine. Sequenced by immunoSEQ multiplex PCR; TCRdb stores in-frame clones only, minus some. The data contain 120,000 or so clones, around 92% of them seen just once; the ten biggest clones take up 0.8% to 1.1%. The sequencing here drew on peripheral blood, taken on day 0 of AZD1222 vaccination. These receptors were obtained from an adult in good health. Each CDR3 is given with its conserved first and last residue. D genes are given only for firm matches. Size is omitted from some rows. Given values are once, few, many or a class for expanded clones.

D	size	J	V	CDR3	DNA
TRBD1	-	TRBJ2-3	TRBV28	CASSPRGLVEDTQYF	TGTGCCAGCAGTCCAAGGGGGCTGGTTGAAGATACGCAGTATTTT
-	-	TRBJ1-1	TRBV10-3	CAIKDPYQNTEAFF	TGTGCCATCAAAGACCCATACCAGAACACTGAAGCTTTCTTT
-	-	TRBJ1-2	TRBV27	CASSLNPSFTGYGYTF	TGTGCCAGCAGTTTGAACCCATCGTTTACGGGCTATGGCTACACCTTC
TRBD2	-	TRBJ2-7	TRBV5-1	CASSLTSGAYEQYF	TGCGCCAGCAGCTTGACTAGCGGAGCCTACGAGCAGTACTTC
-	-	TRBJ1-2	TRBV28	CASESYYGYTF	TGTGCCTCCGAATCCTACTATGGCTACACCTTC
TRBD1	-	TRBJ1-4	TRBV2	CASSGTGGVNEKLFF	TGTGCCAGCTCGGGGACAGGGGGCGTTAATGAAAAACTGTTTTTT
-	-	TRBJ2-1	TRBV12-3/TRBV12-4	CASSPSGRNEQFF	TGTGCCAGCAGTCCTTCTGGGCGGAATGAGCAGTTCTTC
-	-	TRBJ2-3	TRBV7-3	CASSYRGRADTQYF	TGTGCCAGCAGCTACCGTGGAAGGGCAGATACGCAGTATTTT
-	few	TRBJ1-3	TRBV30	CAWGPGMGGNTIYF	TGTGCCTGGGGACCCGGGATGGGCGGAAACACCATATATTTT
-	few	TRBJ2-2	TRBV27	CASSLFPDRTNTGELFF	TGTGCCAGCAGTTTATTCCCCGACAGGACGAACACCGGGGAGCTGTTTTTT
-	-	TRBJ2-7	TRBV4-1	CASSQDYPSPYEQYF	TGCGCCAGCAGCCAAGATTATCCCTCACCCTACGAGCAGTACTTC
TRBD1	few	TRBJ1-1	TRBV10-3	CAISGTRDSPFPTEAFF	TGTGCCATCAGCGGAACCCGGGACAGTCCATTCCCCACTGAAGCTTTCTTT
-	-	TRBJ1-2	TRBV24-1	CATSGAGNNLNGYTF	TGTGCCACCAGTGGGGCAGGGAATAACCTGAATGGCTACACCTTC
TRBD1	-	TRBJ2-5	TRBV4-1	CASSQETGRWKQETQYF	TGCGCCAGCAGCCAAGAGACAGGGCGATGGAAACAAGAGACCCAGTACTTC
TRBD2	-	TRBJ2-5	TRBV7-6	CASSRGLAGVRETQYF	TGTGCCAGCAGCCGGGGACTAGCGGGAGTTAGGGAGACCCAGTACTTC
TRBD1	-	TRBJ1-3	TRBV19	CASTDRARSTSGNTIYF	TGTGCCAGCACTGACAGGGCCAGGAGCACCTCTGGAAACACCATATATTTT
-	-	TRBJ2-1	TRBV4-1	CASSQEHPGPNEQFF	TGCGCCAGCAGCCAAGAGCATCCGGGCCCCAATGAGCAGTTCTTC
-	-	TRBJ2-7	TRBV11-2	CASSLTGYEQYF	TGTGCCAGCAGCCTGACAGGTTACGAGCAGTACTTC
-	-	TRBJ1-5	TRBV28	CASTLFHQPQHF	TGTGCCAGCACCCTATTTCACCAGCCCCAGCATTTT
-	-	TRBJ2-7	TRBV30	CAWSAPSGPSPYEQYF	TGTGCCTGGAGTGCACCCTCAGGACCCTCCCCCTACGAGCAGTACTTC
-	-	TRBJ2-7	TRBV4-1	CASSQTMGVLYEQYF	TGCGCCAGCAGCCAAACCATGGGGGTCCTCTACGAGCAGTACTTC
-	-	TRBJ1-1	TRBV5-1	CASSQRSQDMNTEAFF	TGCGCCAGCAGCCAGAGGTCCCAAGACATGAACACTGAAGCTTTCTTT
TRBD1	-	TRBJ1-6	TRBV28	CASSSLDRGNSPLHF	TGTGCCAGCAGTTCCCTCGACAGGGGTAATTCACCCCTCCACTTT
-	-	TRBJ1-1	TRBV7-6	CASSTTVNTEAFF	TGTGCCAGCAGCACAACAGTGAACACTGAAGCTTTCTTT
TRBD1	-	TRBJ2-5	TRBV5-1	CASSLGTGPQETQYF	TGCGCCAGCAGCTTGGGGACAGGACCTCAAGAGACCCAGTACTTC
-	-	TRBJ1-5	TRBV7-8	CASSPTSLSNQPQHF	TGTGCCAGCAGCCCTACAAGTCTTAGCAATCAGCCCCAGCATTTT
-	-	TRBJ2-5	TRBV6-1	CASSDTGAGQETQYF	TGTGCCAGCAGTGACACGGGGGCAGGGCAAGAGACCCAGTACTTC
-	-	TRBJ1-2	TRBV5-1	CASSLVGWGGYTF	TGCGCCAGCAGCTTGGTTGGGTGGGGAGGCTACACCTTC
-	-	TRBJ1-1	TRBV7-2	CASSLEETF	TGTGCCAGCAGCTTAGAGGAGACCTTT
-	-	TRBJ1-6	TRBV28	CANRPSYNSPLHF	TGTGCCAACCGCCCCTCCTATAATTCACCCCTCCACTTT
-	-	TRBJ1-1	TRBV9	CASSVGTRDGYTEAFF	TGTGCCAGCAGCGTAGGCACTAGGGACGGGTACACTGAAGCTTTCTTT
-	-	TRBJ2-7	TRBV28	CASSFAAFYEQYF	TGTGCCAGCAGCTTCGCCGCTTTTTACGAGCAGTACTTC
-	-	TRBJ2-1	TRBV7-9	CASSLNGNQFF	TGTGCCAGCAGCTTAAACGGGAACCAGTTCTTC
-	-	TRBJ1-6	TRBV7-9	CASSLERVGNSPLHF	TGTGCCAGCAGCTTAGAGAGGGTGGGGAATTCACCCCTCCACTTT
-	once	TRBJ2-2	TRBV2	CARQRGMDGELFF	TGTGCCAGGCAACGTGGGATGGACGGGGAGCTGTTTTTT
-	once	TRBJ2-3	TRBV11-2	CASSSFTDTQYF	TGTGCCAGCAGCTCCTTTACCGATACGCAGTATTTT
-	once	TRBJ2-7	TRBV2	CASMNEQGNEQYF	TGTGCCAGCATGAACGAACAGGGAAACGAGCAGTACTTC
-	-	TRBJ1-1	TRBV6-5	CASSTVGWTEAFF	TGTGCCAGCAGCACCGTGGGATGGACTGAAGCTTTCTTT
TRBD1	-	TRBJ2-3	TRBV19	CASSVTGQGAQDTQYF	TGTGCCAGTAGTGTAACGGGACAGGGGGCACAAGATACGCAGTATTTT
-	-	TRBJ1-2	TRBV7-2	CASSSTGRYGYTF	TGTGCCAGCAGCTCAACAGGGCGCTATGGCTACACCTTC
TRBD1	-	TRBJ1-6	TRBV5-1	CASSPGQGDGSPLHF	TGCGCCAGCAGCCCGGGACAGGGGGACGGATCACCCCTCCACTTT
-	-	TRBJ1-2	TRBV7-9	CASSLSDGLYGYTF	TGTGCCAGCAGCCTCTCGGACGGATTATATGGCTACACCTTC
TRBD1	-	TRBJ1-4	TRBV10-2	CASSWTGGSEKLFF	TGCGCCAGCAGTTGGACAGGGGGGTCCGAAAAACTGTTTTTT
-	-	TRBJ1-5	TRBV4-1	CASSQDMGGPRQPQHF	TGCGCCAGCAGCCAAGATATGGGCGGACCCAGGCAGCCCCAGCATTTT
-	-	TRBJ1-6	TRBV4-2	CASSQGQGRSPLHF	TGTGCCAGCAGCCAAGGGCAGGGACGTTCACCCCTCCACTTT
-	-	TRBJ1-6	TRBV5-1	CASSLEGNSPLHF	TGCGCCAGCAGCTTGGAGGGGAATTCACCCCTCCACTTT
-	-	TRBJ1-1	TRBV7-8	CASSPEAWNTEAFF	TGTGCCAGCAGCCCCGAGGCATGGAACACTGAAGCTTTCTTT
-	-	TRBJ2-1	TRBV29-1	CSVLTEGLSNEQFF	TGCAGCGTTCTGACAGAAGGCCTCTCTAATGAGCAGTTCTTC
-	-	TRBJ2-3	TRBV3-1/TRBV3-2	CASSQVAITDTQYF	TGTGCCAGCAGCCAAGTAGCGATTACAGATACGCAGTATTTT
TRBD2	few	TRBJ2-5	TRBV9	CASSAGTSGMQGETQYF	TGTGCCAGCAGCGCGGGGACTAGCGGGATGCAGGGAGAGACCCAGTACTTC
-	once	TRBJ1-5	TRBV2	CASSDTRYSNQPQHF	TGTGCCAGCAGTGATACTAGGTATAGCAATCAGCCCCAGCATTTT
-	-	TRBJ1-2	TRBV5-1	CASSFAAGEAFYGYTF	TGCGCCAGCAGCTTCGCGGCGGGGGAGGCTTTCTATGGCTACACCTTC
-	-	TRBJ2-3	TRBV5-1	CASSFNVLRTGGSDTQYF	TGCGCCAGCAGCTTTAACGTCCTTCGTACTGGTGGGTCAGATACGCAGTATTTT
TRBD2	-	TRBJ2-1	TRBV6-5	CASGPLAGSYNEQFF	TGTGCCAGCGGCCCATTAGCGGGCTCCTACAATGAGCAGTTCTTC
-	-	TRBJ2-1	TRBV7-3	CASGLGHDYNEQFF	TGTGCCAGCGGCCTCGGGCATGACTACAATGAGCAGTTCTTC
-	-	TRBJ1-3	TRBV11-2	CASSLIGQGSSGNTIYF	TGTGCCAGCAGCTTAATTGGTCAGGGAAGCTCTGGAAACACCATATATTTT